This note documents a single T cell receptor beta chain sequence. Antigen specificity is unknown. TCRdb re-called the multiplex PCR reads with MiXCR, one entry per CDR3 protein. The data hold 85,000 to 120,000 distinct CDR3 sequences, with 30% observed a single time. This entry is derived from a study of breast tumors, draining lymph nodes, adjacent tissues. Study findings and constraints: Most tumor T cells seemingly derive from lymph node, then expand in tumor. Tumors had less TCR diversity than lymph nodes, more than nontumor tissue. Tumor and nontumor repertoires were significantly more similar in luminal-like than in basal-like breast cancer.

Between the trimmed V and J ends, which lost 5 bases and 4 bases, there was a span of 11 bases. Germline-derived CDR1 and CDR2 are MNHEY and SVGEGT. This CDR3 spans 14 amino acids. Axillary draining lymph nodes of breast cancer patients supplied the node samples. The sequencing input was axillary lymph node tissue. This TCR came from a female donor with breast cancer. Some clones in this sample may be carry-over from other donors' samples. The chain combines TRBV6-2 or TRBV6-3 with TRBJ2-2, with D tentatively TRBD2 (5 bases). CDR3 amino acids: CASSHWRPTGELFF. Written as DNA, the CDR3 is TGTGCCAGCAGTCACTGGAGGCCCACCGGGGAGCTGTTTTTT.